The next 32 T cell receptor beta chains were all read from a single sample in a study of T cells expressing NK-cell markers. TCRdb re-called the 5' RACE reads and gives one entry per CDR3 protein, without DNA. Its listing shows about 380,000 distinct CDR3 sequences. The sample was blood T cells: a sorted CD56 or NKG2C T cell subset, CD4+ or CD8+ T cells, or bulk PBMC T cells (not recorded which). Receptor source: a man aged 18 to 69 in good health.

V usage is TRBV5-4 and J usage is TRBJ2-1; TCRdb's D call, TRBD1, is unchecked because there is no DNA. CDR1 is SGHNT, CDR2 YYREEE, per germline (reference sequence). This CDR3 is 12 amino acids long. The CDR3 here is CASSPRGFEQFF.

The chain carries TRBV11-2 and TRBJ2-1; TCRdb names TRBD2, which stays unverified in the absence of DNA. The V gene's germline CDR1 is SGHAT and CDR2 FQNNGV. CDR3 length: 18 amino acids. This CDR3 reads CASSLVFGRLAVNNEQFF.

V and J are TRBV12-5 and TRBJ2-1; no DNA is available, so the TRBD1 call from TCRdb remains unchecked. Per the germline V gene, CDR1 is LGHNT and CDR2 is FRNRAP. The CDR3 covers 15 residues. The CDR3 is CASGSAGQDWNEQFF.

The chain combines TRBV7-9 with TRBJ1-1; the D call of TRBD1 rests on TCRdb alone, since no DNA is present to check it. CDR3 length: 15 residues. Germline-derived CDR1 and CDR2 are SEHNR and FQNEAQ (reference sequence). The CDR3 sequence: CASCFPRRLITEAFF. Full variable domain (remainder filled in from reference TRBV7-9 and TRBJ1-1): DTGVSQNPRHKITKRGQNVTFRCDPISEHNRLYWYRQTLGQGPEFLTYFQNEAQLEKSRLLSDRFSAERPKGSFSTLEIQRTEQGDSAMYLCASCFPRRLITEAFFGQGTRLTVV.

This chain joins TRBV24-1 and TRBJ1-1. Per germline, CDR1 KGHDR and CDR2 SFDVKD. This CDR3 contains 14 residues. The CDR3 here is CATSEGGWITEAFF.

CDR3 sequence: CASSQASGSLERETQYF. The V gene is TRBV4-1, the J gene TRBJ2-5. The germline CDR1 and CDR2 sequences are MGHRA and YSYEKL. This CDR3 comprises 17 residues.

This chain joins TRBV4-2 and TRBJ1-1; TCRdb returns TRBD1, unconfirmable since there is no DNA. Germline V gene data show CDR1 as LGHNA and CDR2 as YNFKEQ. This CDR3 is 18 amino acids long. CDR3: CASSQGYRDIWSNTEAFF.

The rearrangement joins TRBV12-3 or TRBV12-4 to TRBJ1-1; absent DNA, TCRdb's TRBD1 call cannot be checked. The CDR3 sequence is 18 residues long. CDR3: CASSLSPEFTGGLTEAFF.

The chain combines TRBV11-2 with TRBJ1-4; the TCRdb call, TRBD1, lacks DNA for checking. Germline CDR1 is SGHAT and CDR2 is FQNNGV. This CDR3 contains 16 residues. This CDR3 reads CASSLWDPVTNEKLFF.

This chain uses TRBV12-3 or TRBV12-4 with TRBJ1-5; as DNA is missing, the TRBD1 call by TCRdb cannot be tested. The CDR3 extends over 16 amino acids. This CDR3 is CASSPTGTGGNQPQHF.

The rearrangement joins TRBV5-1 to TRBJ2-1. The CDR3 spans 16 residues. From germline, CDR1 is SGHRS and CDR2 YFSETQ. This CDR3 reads CASSLNHRGPTDEQFF. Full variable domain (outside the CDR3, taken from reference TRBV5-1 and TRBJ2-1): KAGVTQTPRYLIKTRGQQVTLSCSPISGHRSVSWYQQTPGQGLQFLFEYFSETQRNKGNFPGRFSGRQFSNSRSEMNVSTLELGDSALYLCASSLNHRGPTDEQFFGPGTRLTVL.

The CDR3 loop is CASSPWGGGNTEAFF. The rearrangement links TRBV12-3 or TRBV12-4 to TRBJ1-1. The length of the CDR3 is 15 residues.

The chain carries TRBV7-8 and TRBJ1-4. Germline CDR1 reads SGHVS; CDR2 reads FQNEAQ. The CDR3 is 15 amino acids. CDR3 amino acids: CASSLRTDDNEKLFF.

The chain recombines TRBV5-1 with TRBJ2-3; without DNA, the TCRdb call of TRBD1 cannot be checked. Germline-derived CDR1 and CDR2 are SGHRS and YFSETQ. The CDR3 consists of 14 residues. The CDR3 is CASSRTDRGDTQYF.

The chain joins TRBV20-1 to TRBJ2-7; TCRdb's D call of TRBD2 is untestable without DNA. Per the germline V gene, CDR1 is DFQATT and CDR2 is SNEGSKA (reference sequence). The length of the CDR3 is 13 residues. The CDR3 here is CSARLAGAYEQYF.

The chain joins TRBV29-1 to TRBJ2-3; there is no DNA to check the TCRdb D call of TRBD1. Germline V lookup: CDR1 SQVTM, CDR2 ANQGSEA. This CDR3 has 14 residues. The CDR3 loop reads CSVADRSKADTQYF.

The CDR3 sequence is CASRPPSDFGYTF. The chain uses TRBV3-1 and TRBJ1-2; TCRdb selects TRBD1, and the lack of DNA leaves this call unchecked. The CDR3 runs to 13 residues. Germline loops: CDR1 LGHDT, CDR2 YNNKEL (reference sequence).

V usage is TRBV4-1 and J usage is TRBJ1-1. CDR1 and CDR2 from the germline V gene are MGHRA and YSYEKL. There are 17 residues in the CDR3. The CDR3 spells CASSQDAGASMKAEAFF.

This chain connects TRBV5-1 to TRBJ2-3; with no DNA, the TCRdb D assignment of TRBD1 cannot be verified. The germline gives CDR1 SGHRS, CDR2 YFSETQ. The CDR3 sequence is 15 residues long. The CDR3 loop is CASSLVRTGSDTQYF.

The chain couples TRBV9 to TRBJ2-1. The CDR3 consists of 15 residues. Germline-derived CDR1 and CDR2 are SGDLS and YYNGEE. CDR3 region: CASSVGSETYNEQFF.

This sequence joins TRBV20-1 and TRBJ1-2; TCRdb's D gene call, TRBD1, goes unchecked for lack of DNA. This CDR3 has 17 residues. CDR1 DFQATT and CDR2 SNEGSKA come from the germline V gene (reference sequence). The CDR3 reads CSARGQGTRGRVYGYTF.

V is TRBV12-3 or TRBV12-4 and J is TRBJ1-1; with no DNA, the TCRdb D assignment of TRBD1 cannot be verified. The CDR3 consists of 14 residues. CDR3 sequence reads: CASSLAGGMAEAFF.

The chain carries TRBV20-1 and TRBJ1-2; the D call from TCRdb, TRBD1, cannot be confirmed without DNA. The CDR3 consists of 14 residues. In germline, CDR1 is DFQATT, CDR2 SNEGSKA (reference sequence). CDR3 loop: CSADPRQENYGYTF.

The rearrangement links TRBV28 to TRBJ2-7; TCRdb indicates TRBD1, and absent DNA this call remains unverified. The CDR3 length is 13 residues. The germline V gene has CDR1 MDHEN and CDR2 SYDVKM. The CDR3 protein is CASSTGGTYEQYF.

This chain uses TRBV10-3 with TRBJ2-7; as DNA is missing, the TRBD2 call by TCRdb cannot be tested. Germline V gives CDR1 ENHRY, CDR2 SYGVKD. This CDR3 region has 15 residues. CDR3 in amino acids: CAISSLAGKSYEQYF.

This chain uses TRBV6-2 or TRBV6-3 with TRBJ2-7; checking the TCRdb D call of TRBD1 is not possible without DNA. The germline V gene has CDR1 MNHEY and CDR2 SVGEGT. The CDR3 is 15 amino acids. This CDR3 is CASSGRAASSYEQYF.

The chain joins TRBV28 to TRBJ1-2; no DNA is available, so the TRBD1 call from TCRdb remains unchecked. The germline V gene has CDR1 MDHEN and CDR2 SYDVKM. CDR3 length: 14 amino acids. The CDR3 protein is CASSRYGQDYGYTF.

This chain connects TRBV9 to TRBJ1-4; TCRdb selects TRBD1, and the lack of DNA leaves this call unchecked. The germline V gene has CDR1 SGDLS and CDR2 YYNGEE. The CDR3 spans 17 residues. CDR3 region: CASSVAGQGSANEKLFF.

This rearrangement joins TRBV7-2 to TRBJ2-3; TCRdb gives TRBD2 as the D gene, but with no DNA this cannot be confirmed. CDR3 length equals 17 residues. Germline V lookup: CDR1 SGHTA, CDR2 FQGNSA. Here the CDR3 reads CASSRRGSGGSTDTQYF. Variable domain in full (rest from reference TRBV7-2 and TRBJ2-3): GAGVSQSPSNKVTEKGKDVELRCDPISGHTALYWYRQSLGQGLEFLIYFQGNSAPDKSGLPSDRFSAERTGGSVSTLTIQRTQQEDSAVYLCASSRRGSGGSTDTQYFGPGTRLTVL.

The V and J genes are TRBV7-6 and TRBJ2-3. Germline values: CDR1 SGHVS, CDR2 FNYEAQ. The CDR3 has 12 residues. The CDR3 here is CASSLGLDTQYF.

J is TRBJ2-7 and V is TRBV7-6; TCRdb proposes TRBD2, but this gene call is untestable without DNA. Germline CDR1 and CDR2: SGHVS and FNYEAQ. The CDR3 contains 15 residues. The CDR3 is CASSLRSGSSYEQYF.

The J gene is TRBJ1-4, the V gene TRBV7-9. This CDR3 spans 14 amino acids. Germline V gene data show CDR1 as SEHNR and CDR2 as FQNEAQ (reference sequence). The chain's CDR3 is CASSPSMPNEKLFF.